This note documents a single T cell receptor (beta chain) sequence. Its binding antigen is unknown. No quality values exist for individual bases; no much larger clone is one base distant. The trial excluded patients who had a history of autoimmune disease or who were on systemic immunosuppression. Peripheral blood for TCR sequencing was drawn from every dose cohort at baseline, at cycle 4 day 1 and at cycle 7 day 1. The samples were drawn from a first-in-human, open-label, multicenter phase I dose-escalation trial of ivuxolimab. The trial enrolled adults with locally advanced or metastatic head and neck squamous cell, hepatocellular, melanoma or renal cell carcinoma. Before TCR sequencing, CD4+ and CD8+ T cells were separately sorted from peripheral blood. Genomic DNA was extracted from sorted cells for sequencing of the TCRbeta CDR3 region. The immunoSEQ Assay was used to sequence the TCRbeta CDR3 regions. As stored in TCRdb, this immuneACCESS dataset retains in-frame rearrangements with V and J assigned. A fraction of the clones does not appear; measured against another copy, unresolved V genes explain less than half of the discrepancy, and the remainder lacks a known reason. The sample has roughly 98,000 clones on record, around 83% of them singletons. More than 1.1% of the sample lies in the top ten.

The data were obtained in a study of OX40 agonist ivuxolimab in advanced cancers. General notes on the study: Ivuxolimab, which targeted the costimulatory receptor OX40 (CD134), was an agonistic, fully human IgG2 monoclonal antibody. The dose-escalation cohort was 82.7% male with a mean age of about 60 years, ranging from roughly 20 to 80. The purpose of peripheral TCRbeta sequencing was to test whether ivuxolimab changed TCR sequence diversity and led to clonal T-cell expansion. The monotherapy dose-escalation portion (N of about 49 patients) of the phase I ivuxolimab trial is reported in the paper. Among the roughly 54 dose-escalation patients, approximately 20 had hepatocellular carcinoma, 15 or so melanoma, 9 renal cell carcinoma and 9 head and neck cancer. Patients were allowed to have had prior anti-PD-1, anti-PD-L1 or anti-CTLA-4 therapy, and 30% to 40% of the dose-escalation patients had previously received checkpoint inhibitors. Partial responses occurred in three dose-escalation patients, of whom one had hepatocellular carcinoma and two had cutaneous melanoma. Intravenous ivuxolimab was administered to patients every 2 weeks at six dose levels: 0.01, 0.1, 0.3, 1.5, 3 and 10 mg/kg. The research as a whole found: At doses of 0.1 to 3.0 mg/kg, clonal expansion of both CD4+ and CD8+ T cells in blood was seen between baseline and week 6. Which antigens the clonally expanded peripheral T cells were specific for was not determined. In the 0.1-3.0 mg/kg groups, partial responders had among the lowest normalized peripheral clonal expansion, particularly in CD8+ T cells. On average, CD8+ T cells showed more expanded clones than CD4+ T cells after ivuxolimab. Low levels of normalized T-cell clonal expansion were also seen in some nonresponding patients.

The CDR3 runs 17 residues from the cysteine to the phenylalanine. Only CDR3 DNA is held: 51 bases, read in frame from base 1. V is trimmed back by 3 bases and J by 5 bases, and the junction contains 8 bases that no gene match accounts for. Based on the germline V gene, the CDR1 and CDR2 sequences are SGHVS and FNYEAQ. Sequences were derived from CD4+ or CD8+ T cells sorted from blood, sampled in a trial of the OX40 agonist ivuxolimab. The sequence was collected from an adult with an advanced solid tumor such as melanoma, head and neck, liver or kidney cancer. The rearranged segments are TRBV7-6 and TRBJ1-4; the central 11 bases match TRBD1. This receptor carries the CDR3 CASSFRTGGSGNEKLFF. The DNA sequence is as follows: TGTGCCAGCAGCTTCCGGACAGGGGGCTCCGGGAATGAAAAACTGTTTTTT.